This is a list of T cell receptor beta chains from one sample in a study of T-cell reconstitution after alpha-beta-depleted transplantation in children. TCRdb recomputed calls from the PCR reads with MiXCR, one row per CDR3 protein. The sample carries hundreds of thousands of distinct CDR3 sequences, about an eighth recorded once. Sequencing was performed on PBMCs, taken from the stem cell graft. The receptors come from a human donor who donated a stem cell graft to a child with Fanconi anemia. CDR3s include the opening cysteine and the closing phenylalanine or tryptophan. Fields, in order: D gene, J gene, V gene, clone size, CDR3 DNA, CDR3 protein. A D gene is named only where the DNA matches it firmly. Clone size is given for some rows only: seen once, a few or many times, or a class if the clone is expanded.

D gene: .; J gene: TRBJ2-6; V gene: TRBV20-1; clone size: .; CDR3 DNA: TGCAGTGCTAGAAACGCGCTGATAGCCCTGTCTGGGGCCAACGTCCTGACTTTC; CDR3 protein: CSARNALIALSGANVLTF
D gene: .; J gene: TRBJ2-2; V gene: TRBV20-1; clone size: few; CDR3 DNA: TGCAGTGCTATCTCAGGGCTTAACACCGGGGAGCTGTTTTTT; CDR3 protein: CSAISGLNTGELFF
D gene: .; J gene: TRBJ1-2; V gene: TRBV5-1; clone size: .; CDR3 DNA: TGCGCCAGCAGCTTGGCCGGACTCGGGGGCTACACCTTC; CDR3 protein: CASSLAGLGGYTF
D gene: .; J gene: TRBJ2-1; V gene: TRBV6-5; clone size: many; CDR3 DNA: TGTGCCAGCAAGTCCAGCGGCAGTGAGCAGTTCTTC; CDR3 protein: CASKSSGSEQFF
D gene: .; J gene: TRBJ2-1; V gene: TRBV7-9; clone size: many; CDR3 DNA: TGTGCCAGCGTACCCTCCGGGGGCGGCTCCTACAATGAGCAGTTCTTC; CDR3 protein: CASVPSGGGSYNEQFF
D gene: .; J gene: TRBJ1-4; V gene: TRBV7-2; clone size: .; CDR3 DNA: TGTGCCAGCAGCGGGCGGGCTCTTGAAAAACTGTTTTTT; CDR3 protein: CASSGRALEKLFF
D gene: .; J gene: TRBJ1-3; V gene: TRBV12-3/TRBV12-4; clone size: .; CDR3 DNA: TGTGCCAGCAGTTGGCTGACAGGCCACTCTGGAAACACCATATATTTT; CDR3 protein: CASSWLTGHSGNTIYF
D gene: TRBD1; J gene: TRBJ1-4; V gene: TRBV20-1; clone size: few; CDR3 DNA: TGCAGTGCCCCCTCAGGACAGGGCCGGGAAAAACTGTTTTTT; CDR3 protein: CSAPSGQGREKLFF
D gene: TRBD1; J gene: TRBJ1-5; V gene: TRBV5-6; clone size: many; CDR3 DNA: TGTGCCAGCAGCCACAGGGGTCAGCCCCAGCATTTT; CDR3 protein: CASSHRGQPQHF
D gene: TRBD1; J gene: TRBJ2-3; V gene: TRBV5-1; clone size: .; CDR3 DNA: TGCGCCAGCAGCACCGGGACAGGGGAGGCAGATACGCAGTATTTT; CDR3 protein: CASSTGTGEADTQYF
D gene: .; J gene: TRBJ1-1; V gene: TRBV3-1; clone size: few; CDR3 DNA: TGTGCCAGCAGCCGAAGGCCGACGAGGGACACTGAAGCTTTCTTT; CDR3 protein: CASSRRPTRDTEAFF
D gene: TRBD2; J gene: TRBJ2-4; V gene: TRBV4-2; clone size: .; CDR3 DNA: TGTGCCAGCAGCCAAGATATCGGGACTAGCGGGGGATTAGTAGCCAAAAACATTCAGTACTTC; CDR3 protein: CASSQDIGTSGGLVAKNIQYF
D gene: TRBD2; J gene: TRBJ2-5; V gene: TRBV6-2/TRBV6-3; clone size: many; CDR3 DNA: TGTGCCAGCACCCAGACCCAGCGGGAGCTTTCCCAAGAGACCCAGTACTTC; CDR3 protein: CASTQTQRELSQETQYF
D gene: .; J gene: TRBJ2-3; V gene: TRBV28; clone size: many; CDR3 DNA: TGTGCCAGCAGTTTTGAGACAGCGATGTATACGCAGTATTTT; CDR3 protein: CASSFETAMYTQYF
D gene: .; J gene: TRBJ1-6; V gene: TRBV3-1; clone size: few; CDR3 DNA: TGTGCCAGCGGGGACCTAACTTCACCCCTCCACTTT; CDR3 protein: CASGDLTSPLHF
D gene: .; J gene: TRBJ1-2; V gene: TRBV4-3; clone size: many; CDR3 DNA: TGCGCCAGCAGCCAAGTTGGGACCATCTATGGCTACACCTTC; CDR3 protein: CASSQVGTIYGYTF
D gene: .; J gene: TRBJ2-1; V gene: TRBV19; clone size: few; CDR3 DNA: TGTGCCAGTAGTCCGGAGGGGACCGGAGGGGGGAATGAGCAGTTCTTC; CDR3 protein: CASSPEGTGGGNEQFF
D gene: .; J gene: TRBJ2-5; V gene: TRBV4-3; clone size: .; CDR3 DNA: TGCGCCAGCAGCCAAGATTGGGGTGACCAAGAGACCCAGTACTTC; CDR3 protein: CASSQDWGDQETQYF
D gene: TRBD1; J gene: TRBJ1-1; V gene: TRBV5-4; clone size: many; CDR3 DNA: TGTGCCAGCAGCCGGGACAGGGGAAGCACTGAAGCTTTCTTT; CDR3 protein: CASSRDRGSTEAFF
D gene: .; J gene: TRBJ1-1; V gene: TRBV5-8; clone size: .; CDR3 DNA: TGTGCCAGCAGCTTGTATAGGGGGGAAGCTTTCTTT; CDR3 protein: CASSLYRGEAFF
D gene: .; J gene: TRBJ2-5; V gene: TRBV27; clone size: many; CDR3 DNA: TGTGCCAGCAGTCCCCCCTGGGAGACCCAGTACTTC; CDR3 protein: CASSPPWETQYF
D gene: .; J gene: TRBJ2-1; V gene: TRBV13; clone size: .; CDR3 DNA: TGTGCCAGCAGTAGCGTCGGGGGCACCTACAATGAGCAGTTCTTC; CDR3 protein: CASSSVGGTYNEQFF
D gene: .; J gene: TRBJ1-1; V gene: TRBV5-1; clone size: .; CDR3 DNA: TGCGCCAGCACTACGGGGGTCCAGAACACTGAAGCTTTCTTT; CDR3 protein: CASTTGVQNTEAFF
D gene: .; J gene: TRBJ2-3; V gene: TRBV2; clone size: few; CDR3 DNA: TGTGCCAGCAGCGTCGGGACTTTAGAAGATACGCAGTATTTT; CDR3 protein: CASSVGTLEDTQYF
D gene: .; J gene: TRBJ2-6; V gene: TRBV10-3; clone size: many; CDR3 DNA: TGTGCCATCAGTGAGTCCGGAAGGGTAACTGGGGCCAACGTCCTGACTTTC; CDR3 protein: CAISESGRVTGANVLTF
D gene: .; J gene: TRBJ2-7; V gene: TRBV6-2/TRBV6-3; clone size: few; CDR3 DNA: TGTGCCAGCAGTTACTCGATAGTCAAAAACTACGAGCAGTACTTC; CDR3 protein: CASSYSIVKNYEQYF
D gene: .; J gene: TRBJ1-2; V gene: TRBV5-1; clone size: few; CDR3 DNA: TGCGCCAGCAGCCCCCCCCGGGAGGCGGGTGGCTACACCTTC; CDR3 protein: CASSPPREAGGYTF
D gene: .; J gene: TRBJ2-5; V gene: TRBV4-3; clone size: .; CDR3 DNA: TGCGCCAGCAGCCAAGAAAGATCCTGGGGGCAAGAGACCCAGTACTTC; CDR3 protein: CASSQERSWGQETQYF
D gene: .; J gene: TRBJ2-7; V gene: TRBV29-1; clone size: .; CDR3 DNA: TGCAGCGTCACGCAGGGGACCTACGAGCAGTACTTC; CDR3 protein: CSVTQGTYEQYF
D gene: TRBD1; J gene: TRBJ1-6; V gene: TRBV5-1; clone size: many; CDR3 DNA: TGCGCCAGCAGCTCGCAGGGGGGCTATAATTCACCCCTCCACTTT; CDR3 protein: CASSSQGGYNSPLHF
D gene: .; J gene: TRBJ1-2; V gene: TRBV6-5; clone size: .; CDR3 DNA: TGTGCCAGCAGTTACTTGGAGGTAATGGATGGCTACACCTTC; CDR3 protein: CASSYLEVMDGYTF
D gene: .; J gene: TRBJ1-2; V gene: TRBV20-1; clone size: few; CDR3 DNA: TGCAGTGCTACCCAAGATGGCTACACCTTC; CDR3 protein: CSATQDGYTF
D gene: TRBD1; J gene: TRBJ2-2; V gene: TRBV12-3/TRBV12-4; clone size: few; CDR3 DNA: TGTGCCAGCAGTCAGGGGGCCACCGGGGAGCTGTTTTTT; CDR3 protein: CASSQGATGELFF
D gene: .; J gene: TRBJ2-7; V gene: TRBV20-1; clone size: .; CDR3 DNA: TGCAGTGCTAGGCGGGGCCACTACGAGCAGTACTTC; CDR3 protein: CSARRGHYEQYF
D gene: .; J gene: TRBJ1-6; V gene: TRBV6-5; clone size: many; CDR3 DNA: TGTGCCAGCAGTTACGGATCACCGAATTCACCCCTCCACTTT; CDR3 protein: CASSYGSPNSPLHF
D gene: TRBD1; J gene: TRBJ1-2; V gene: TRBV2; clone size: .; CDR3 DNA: TGTGCCAGCAGTGCCTTCCTACAGGGGGCTGATGGCTACACCTTC; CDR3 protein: CASSAFLQGADGYTF
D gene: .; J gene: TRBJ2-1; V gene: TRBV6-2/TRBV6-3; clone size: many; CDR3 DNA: TGTGCCAGCAGTTACTCCGGAGGGGGCCGGTACAATGAGCAGTTCTTC; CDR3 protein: CASSYSGGGRYNEQFF
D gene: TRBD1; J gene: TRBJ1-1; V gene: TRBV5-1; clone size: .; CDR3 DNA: TGCGCCAGCAGCTCCGGACAGGGAGAAAGGACTGAAGCTTTCTTT; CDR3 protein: CASSSGQGERTEAFF
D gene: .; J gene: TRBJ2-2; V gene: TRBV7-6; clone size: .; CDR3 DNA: TGTGCCAGCAGCTTCAAACCCGGGGAGCTGTTTTTT; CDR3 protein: CASSFKPGELFF
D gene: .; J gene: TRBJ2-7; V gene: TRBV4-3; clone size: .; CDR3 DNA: TGCGCCAGCAGTCCAGGACGCAATCCCCTCTACGAGCAGTACTTC; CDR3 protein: CASSPGRNPLYEQYF
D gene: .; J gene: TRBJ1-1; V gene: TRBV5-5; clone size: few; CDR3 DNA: TGTGCCAGCACCGGAGGGGTGATGAACACTGAAGCTTTCTTT; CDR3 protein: CASTGGVMNTEAFF
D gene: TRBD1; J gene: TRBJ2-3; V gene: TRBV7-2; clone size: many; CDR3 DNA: TGTGCCAGCAGCCAAGGGGGCAGGGGCACAGATACGCAGTATTTT; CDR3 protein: CASSQGGRGTDTQYF
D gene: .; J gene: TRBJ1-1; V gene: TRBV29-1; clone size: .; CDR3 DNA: TGCAGCCAAACAGGAGCCGGAACAGGGACTGGAGACTGCACTGAAGCTTTCTTT; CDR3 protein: CSQTGAGTGTGDCTEAFF
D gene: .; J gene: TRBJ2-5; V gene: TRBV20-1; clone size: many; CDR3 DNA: TGCAGTGCTGGCTGGAGAGAGACCCAGTACTTC; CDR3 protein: CSAGWRETQYF
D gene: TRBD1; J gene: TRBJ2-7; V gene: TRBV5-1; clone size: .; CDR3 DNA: TGCGCCAGCAGCTTGATGGCGCAGGGGGCCTCTCACGAGCAGTACTTC; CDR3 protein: CASSLMAQGASHEQYF
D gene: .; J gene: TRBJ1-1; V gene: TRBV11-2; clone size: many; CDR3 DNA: TGTGCCAGCAGCTCCCCTCGGAACACTGAAGCTTTCTTT; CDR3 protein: CASSSPRNTEAFF